These 14 T cell receptor beta chains were sequenced from one sample in a study of blood T cell repertoires in COVID-19. Here immunoSEQ multiplex PCR was the method, and the copy in TCRdb shows in-frame clones only, minus some. Among over 40,000 clones listed, roughly 90% were seen once. What was sequenced was peripheral blood. The receptors were sampled from a woman older than 75 with acute or convalescent COVID-19.

The chain couples TRBV6-1 to TRBJ2-7, with 9 bases identical to TRBD2. Germline V gene sequence: CDR1 MNHNS, CDR2 SASEGT. The ends lost 4 bases at V and 2 bases at J; junction bases unmatched: 9. The CDR3 length is 16 residues. This CDR3 is CASSVGWLAGPYEQYF. CDR3 nucleotides: TGTGCCAGCAGTGTGGGGTGGCTAGCGGGACCCTACGAGCAGTACTTC.

This clone was counted a few times. V gene TRBV12-3 or TRBV12-4 combines with J gene TRBJ1-2, with D hard to call. Between the trimmed V and J ends, which lost 3 bases and 7 bases, there was a span of 9 bases. The CDR3 consists of 12 residues. DNA of the CDR3: TGTGCCAGCAGTTTTCAGTCCCTTGGCTACACCTTC. Protein sequence: CASSFQSLGYTF.

DNA of the CDR3: TGTGCCAGCAGCTTAGGGGAGAGCTATGGCTACACCTTC. Translating gives CASSLGESYGYTF. The chain recombines TRBV11-3 with TRBJ1-2; no firm D call. Germline V gene lookup returns CDR1 SGHNT and CDR2 YENEEA. V lost 1 base, J lost 4 bases, and 7 bases lay in between. The CDR3 has 13 residues.

The chain combines TRBV12-5 with TRBJ1-1; D gene unclear. V was cut by 2 bases and J by 4 bases, with 20 bases left in between. CDR1 is LGHNT and CDR2 is FRNRAP in the germline V gene. This CDR3 comprises 17 residues. The CDR3 DNA is TGTGCTAGTGGTTTGTACGAGAGTTGGGAGGCCCCCACTGAAGCTTTCTTT. It encodes CASGLYESWEAPTEAFF.

The chain couples TRBV3-1 (or the pseudogene TRBV3-2) to TRBJ1-2; D is unclear. The V end lost 6 bases, the J end lost 7 bases, and 15 bases lay between the germline ends. Germline lookup yields CDR1 LGHDT and CDR2 YNNKEL (reference sequence). The CDR3 is 13 amino acids. The CDR3 sequence: CASSQQWTGGYTF. DNA for the CDR3: TGTGCCAGCAGTCAACAGTGGACTGGTGGCTACACCTTC.

About this clone itself: The sample holds other DNA sequences that translate to the same CDR3. This sequence joins TRBV5-6 and TRBJ1-5; no definite D call. The CDR3 contains 14 residues. Germline CDR1 reads SGHDT; CDR2 reads YYEEEE. The ends were cut back, 0 bases at V and 0 bases at J, with 4 bases in the middle. The CDR3 protein is CASSLGLSNQPQHF. CDR3 coding DNA: TGTGCCAGCAGCTTGGGACTTAGCAATCAGCCCCAGCATTTT.

The chain couples TRBV5-4 to TRBJ2-4, with D hard to call. Germline CDR1 SGHNT, CDR2 YYREEE (reference sequence). Between the trimmed V and J ends, which lost 4 bases and 6 bases, there was a span of 11 bases. The CDR3 sequence is 13 residues long. CDR3 protein: CASSPGAGNIQYF. The CDR3 bases are TGTGCCAGCAGCCCCGGCGCAGGAAACATTCAGTACTTC.

This clone was observed once. The chain carries TRBV7-2 and TRBJ2-1; 9 bases match TRBD1. V shed 2 bases and J 3 bases; nucleotides not matched to a gene: 11. CDR1 is SGHTA and CDR2 is FQGNSA in the germline V gene. The CDR3 contains 18 residues. The CDR3 DNA reads as TGTGCCAGCAGCTTACTCCTCGGGACAGGGCTTAGCTACAATGAGCAGTTCTTC. This encodes CASSLLLGTGLSYNEQFF.

The genes are TRBV19 and TRBJ1-1; tentative D call: TRBD1 (5 bases). The CDR3 sequence is 13 residues long. In germline, CDR1 is LNHDA, CDR2 SQIVND (reference sequence). Trimming took off 0 bases at V and 11 bases at J, with 13 bases between the two ends. As DNA, the CDR3 is TGTGCCAGTAGTATAGATGGGACTATGAGGGCTTTCTTT. Encoded protein: CASSIDGTMRAFF.

The chain has TRBV5-1 and TRBJ2-3; TRBD2 is a possible D gene (6 bases). Trimming took off 0 bases at V and 8 bases at J, with 22 bases between the two ends. CDR3 size: 17 residues. Germline CDR1 and CDR2: SGHRS and YFSETQ. Here the CDR3 DNA reads TGCGCCAGCAGCTTGGATCCCGGTTCGGGGGAAGGCGGTACGCAGTATTTT. This gives the protein CASSLDPGSGEGGTQYF.

V usage is TRBV5-1 and J usage is TRBJ1-2; tentatively, D is TRBD1 (6 bases). V was trimmed by 0 bases and J by 8 bases, leaving 11 bases between them. Germline CDR1 and CDR2: SGHRS and YFSETQ. The CDR3 runs to 13 residues. The CDR3 DNA reads as TGCGCCAGCAGCTTGGACGGGACATCGGGCTACACCTTC. Its translation: CASSLDGTSGYTF.

CDR3 loop: CASSSTSGVYEQYF. CDR3 nucleotide sequence: TGTGCCAGCAGCTCAACTTCAGGGGTCTACGAGCAGTACTTC. The chain has TRBV13 and TRBJ2-7; D possibly corresponds to TRBD1 (6 bases). The V gene lost 4 bases and the J gene lost 3 bases, with 13 bases spanning the gap. The CDR3 has 14 amino acids. Germline V CDR1 and CDR2: PRHDT, FYEKMQ (reference sequence).

The chain carries TRBV27 and TRBJ1-2; D might be TRBD1 (6 bases). CDR3 length: 17 residues. Per germline, CDR1 MNHEY and CDR2 SMNVEV (reference sequence). Trimming took off 2 bases at V and 2 bases at J, with 18 bases between the two ends. For the CDR3, the DNA is TGTGCCAGCAGTTTAAGCCCTGGGGGCAGGGGAAACTATGGCTACACCTTC. Its translation is CASSLSPGGRGNYGYTF.

V gene TRBV5-4 combines with J gene TRBJ2-1; maybe TRBD1 (5 bases). V lost 1 base and J lost 5, with 16 bases in between. Germline V CDR1 and CDR2: SGHNT, YYREEE (reference sequence). The CDR3 spans 16 residues. The CDR3 here is CASSLSDSLGHNEQFF. The CDR3 DNA follows: TGTGCCAGCAGCTTGTCCGACAGCCTGGGGCACAATGAGCAGTTCTTC.